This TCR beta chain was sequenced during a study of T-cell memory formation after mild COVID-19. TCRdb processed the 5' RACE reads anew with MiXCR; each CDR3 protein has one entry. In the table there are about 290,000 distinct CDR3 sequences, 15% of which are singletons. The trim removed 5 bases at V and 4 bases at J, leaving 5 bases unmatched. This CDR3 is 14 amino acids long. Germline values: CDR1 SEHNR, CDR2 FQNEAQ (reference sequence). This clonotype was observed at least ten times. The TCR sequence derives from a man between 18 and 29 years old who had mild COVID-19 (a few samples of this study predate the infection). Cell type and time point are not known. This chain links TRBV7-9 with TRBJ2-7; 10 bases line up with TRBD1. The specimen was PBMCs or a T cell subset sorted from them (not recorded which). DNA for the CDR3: TGTGCCAGCAGCCGAGGACAGGGGGAGTACGAGCAGTACTTC. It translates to CASSRGQGEYEQYF.